One sample yielded the 8 T cell receptor beta chains listed below, sequenced in a study of blood T cell repertoires in COVID-19. Clones were read by immunoSEQ multiplex PCR, and TCRdb kept only the in-frame ones, dropping some. This table holds fewer than 250,000 clones, 80% found once. The sample consisted of peripheral blood. These receptors all stem from a man in his 60s with acute or convalescent COVID-19.

The chain uses TRBV2 and TRBJ2-1, with 7 bases that match TRBD2. Losses at the gene ends were 7 bases for V and 9 bases for J; bases not matched to a gene: 9. This CDR3 has 13 amino acids. From germline, CDR1 is SNHLY and CDR2 FYNNEI. The CDR3 DNA follows: TGTGCCAGCAATCCGACTAGCAAGAGTGAGCAGTTCTTC. Translation gives CASNPTSKSEQFF.

The CDR3 loop reads CASSLDGTGNQPQHF. The CDR3 DNA is TGTGCCAGCAGCTTGGACGGGACAGGTAATCAGCCCCAGCATTTT. The gene calls are TRBV5-6 and TRBJ1-5; 8 bases map to TRBD1. This CDR3 is 15 amino acids long. Germline V CDR1 and CDR2: SGHDT, YYEEEE. Trimming removed 0 bases from V and 4 bases from J; junction bases left unmatched: 3.

The rearrangement links TRBV6-2 or TRBV6-3 to TRBJ1-3; D possibly corresponds to TRBD1 (6 bases). Germline V gives CDR1 MNHEY, CDR2 SVGEGT. Trimming took off 5 bases at V and 0 bases at J, with 14 bases between the two ends. CDR3 length: 16 residues. The CDR3 loop is CASSKDSRTSGNTIYF. As DNA, the CDR3 is TGTGCCAGCAGTAAGGACAGCCGAACCTCTGGAAACACCATATATTTT.

J is TRBJ1-2 and V is TRBV21-1; the table's D call of TRBD1 was not tested on the DNA. TRBV21-1 is a listed pseudogene. The CDR3 spans 14 residues. The CDR3 sequence: CASRGKQGTYGYTF. The CDR3 nucleotides read TGTGCCAGCAGAGGTAAACAGGGGACCTATGGCTACACCTTC.

The chain uses TRBV4-1 and TRBJ2-6; TRBD1 might be the D (5 bases). Germline assignment: CDR1 MGHRA and CDR2 YSYEKL. There are 14 residues in the CDR3. The V and J ends lost 4 bases and 4 bases respectively, with 8 bases between them. In DNA form, the CDR3 reads TGCGCCAGCAGCCCCCGACAGGGGGCCAACGTCCTGACTTTC. Its protein is CASSPRQGANVLTF.

In the case of this clone: The conserved phenylalanine or tryptophan is not found at the CDR3 terminus, so this likely reflects a read error. Because the CDR3's place on the DNA is in doubt, the DNA is left out and the CDR3 is given as listed by TCRdb. The chain recombines TRBV7-9 with TRBJ1-1; TRBD1, the table's D call, was not compared with the DNA. Germline CDR1 and CDR2: SEHNR and FQNEAQ (reference sequence). The CDR3 has 15 residues if both end residues are counted. This CDR3 reads CASSLGIGGTAVLRL.

The gene calls are TRBV5-4 and TRBJ2-3; TRBD2 matches 9 bases. With 3 bases clipped from V and 0 bases from J, the junction kept 8 bases outside the gene matches. This CDR3 region has 17 residues. Germline-derived CDR1 and CDR2 are SGHNT and YYREEE (reference sequence). CDR3 region: CASSSRPSGVSTDTQYF. The CDR3 nucleotides are TGTGCCAGCAGCTCTAGACCTAGCGGGGTTAGCACAGATACGCAGTATTTT.

The V call is TRBV6-2 or TRBV6-3, the J call TRBJ1-2; TRBD1 matches at 8 bases. The V gene end was trimmed by 6 bases and the J gene end by 2 bases; junction bases not matched to a gene: 11. The CDR3 loop spans 16 amino acids. Germline V gene data show CDR1 as MNHEY and CDR2 as SVGEGT. CDR3 nucleotides: TGTGCCAGCAGCCTTCCACCTCGACAGGGGAACTATGGCTACACCTTC. It codes for CASSLPPRQGNYGYTF.